Below are 8 T cell receptor beta chains sequenced from a single sample in a study of T cell responses to AZD1222 COVID-19 vaccine. TCRdb's table, derived via immunoSEQ multiplex PCR, lists solely in-frame clones and lacks some. The data show approximately 150,000 clones, 89% seen once. Sample: peripheral blood, taken on day 0 of AZD1222 vaccination. These receptors came from an adult in good health.

This chain connects TRBV6-5 to TRBJ2-1; D may be TRBD2 (5 bases). The CDR3 is 15 amino acids. CDR1 and CDR2 from the germline V gene are MNHEY and SVGAGI. Between the trimmed V and J ends, which lost 5 bases and 9 bases, there was a span of 20 bases. The CDR3 DNA reads TGTGCCAGCAGTACCATAGGAGGTGGGGTCAGTGAGCAGTTCTTC. It encodes CASSTIGGGVSEQFF.

This clone was found a few times. The chain combines TRBV4-3 with TRBJ2-7, with TRBD2 matching 13 bases. Looked up from germline, CDR1 is LGHNA and CDR2 is YSLEER. CDR3 size: 15 residues. The V and J ends lost 3 bases and 2 bases, in that order; junction bases with no gene match: 1. For the CDR3, the DNA is TGCGCCAGCAGCCACGGACTAGCGGGAGCCTACGAGCAGTACTTC. Protein product: CASSHGLAGAYEQYF.

This chain connects TRBV5-6 to TRBJ2-7, with D possibly being TRBD2 (6 bases). The germline V and J ends were trimmed by 2 bases and 3 bases, with 18 bases remaining between them. Per the germline V gene, CDR1 is SGHDT and CDR2 is YYEEEE. This CDR3 is 16 amino acids long. CDR3 residues: CASSFFSGRRGYEQYF. In nucleotides, the CDR3 is TGTGCCAGCAGCTTTTTTTCGGGCCGGCGGGGCTACGAGCAGTACTTC.

The genes are TRBV5-6 and TRBJ1-3; D might be TRBD1 (6 bases). Between the trimmed V and J ends, which lost 0 bases and 2 bases, there was a span of 6 bases. Germline CDR1 is SGHDT and CDR2 is YYEEEE. This CDR3 is built from 14 residues. Here the CDR3 DNA reads TGTGCCAGCAGCTTGGCAGGGGCTGGAAACACCATATATTTT. It yields the protein CASSLAGAGNTIYF.

The chain joins TRBV19 to TRBJ2-5; possibly TRBD2 for D (6 bases). V dropped 6 bases and J dropped 7 bases, with 27 bases sitting between them. This CDR3 region has 17 residues. Germline lookup yields CDR1 LNHDA and CDR2 SQIVND (reference sequence). CDR3 in amino acids: CASSVSLAPREWRTQYF. The CDR3 DNA is TGTGCCAGTAGCGTTTCTCTAGCGCCGAGGGAATGGCGGACCCAGTACTTC.

The V and J genes are TRBV19 and TRBJ1-6; D is undetermined. This CDR3 comprises 14 residues. Germline assignment: CDR1 LNHDA and CDR2 SQIVND (reference sequence). Trimming pared 5 bases from V and 2 bases from J, leaving 7 bases between. Here the CDR3 reads CASSAGTYNSPLHF. The CDR3 DNA follows: TGTGCCAGTAGTGCCGGGACCTATAATTCACCCCTCCACTTT.

The chain carries TRBV12-3 or TRBV12-4 and TRBJ2-1; 8 bases align to TRBD2. The V segment lost 7 bases and the J segment 8 bases; nucleotides outside the gene matches: 7. This CDR3 is 13 amino acids long. Written as DNA, the CDR3 is TGTGCCAGCACAAGCGGGAGTTGGGATGAGCAGTTCTTC. This translates into CASTSGSWDEQFF.

The rearrangement links TRBV6-2 or TRBV6-3 to TRBJ2-7; 7 bases match TRBD1. Trimming cost V 0 bases and J 4 bases; bases outside gene matches: 3. This CDR3 spans 14 amino acids. Germline V CDR1 and CDR2: MNHEY, SVGEGT. The CDR3 is CASSYSGRGYEQYF. The CDR3 DNA reads as TGTGCCAGCAGTTACTCCGGCAGGGGGTACGAGCAGTACTTC.